What follows are 17 T cell receptor beta chains derived from one specimen sequenced in a study of blood T cell repertoires in COVID-19. TCRdb's copy holds only in-frame clones and misses some; the assay was immunoSEQ multiplex PCR. The data hold more than 450,000 clones, with roughly 87% observed a single time. The source material was PBMCs or T cells enriched from blood (not recorded which). The receptors come from a woman in her late teens or twenties who had recovered from COVID-19.

The rearrangement uses TRBV5-8 and TRBJ1-2, with unresolved D. The ends were cut back, 0 bases at V and 3 bases at J, with 12 bases in the middle. Germline CDR1 and CDR2: SGHTS and YDEGEE. The CDR3 is 15 amino acids. The CDR3, as DNA: TGTGCCAGCAGCTTGGTTACACCCGAGGACTATGGCTACACCTTC. It yields the protein CASSLVTPEDYGYTF.

This clone showed up just a few times. CDR3 nucleotides: TGTGCCAGCAGCCCGCCGGGACAGGGGACCGGGGAGCTGTTTTTT. Amino acid sequence: CASSPPGQGTGELFF. The rearrangement joins TRBV6-5 to TRBJ2-2; TRBD1 matches 10 bases. This CDR3 has 15 residues. Germline V CDR1 and CDR2: MNHEY, SVGAGI. V shed 6 bases, J shed 5 bases, and the junction held 6 bases outside the gene matches.

V and J are TRBV6-6 and TRBJ2-1, with D possibly matching TRBD1 (5 bases). V shed 9 bases and J shed 2 bases, with 14 bases lying between them. This CDR3 has 14 residues. The germline gives CDR1 MNHNY, CDR2 SVGAGI (reference sequence). CDR3 loop: CASISPTAYNEQFF. CDR3 in DNA: TGTGCCAGTATTTCCCCGACAGCCTACAATGAGCAGTTCTTC.

This rearrangement joins TRBV2 to TRBJ2-3; 9 bases are shared with TRBD1. The length of the CDR3 is 15 residues. Trimming at V came to 4 bases and at J to 1 base, leaving 3 bases not matched to a gene. The germline V gene has CDR1 SNHLY and CDR2 FYNNEI. Here the CDR3 DNA reads TGTGCCAGCAGTGGAGGGACAGGGCGCACAGATACGCAGTATTTT. It codes for CASSGGTGRTDTQYF.

The count of this clone is one. The V gene is TRBV6-5, the J gene TRBJ2-7, with D perhaps matching TRBD1 (6 bases). Per the germline V gene, CDR1 is MNHEY and CDR2 is SVGAGI. This CDR3 is built from 12 residues. Trimming took 8 bases from V and 0 from J, leaving 8 bases between them. The CDR3 region is CASGQSSYEQYF. CDR3 nucleotide sequence: TGTGCCAGCGGACAGTCCTCCTACGAGCAGTACTTC.

The chain couples TRBV4-1 to TRBJ2-7, with 9 bases identical to TRBD2. The length of the CDR3 is 14 residues. Trimming cost V 3 bases and J 4 bases; bases outside gene matches: 4. The germline CDR1 and CDR2 sequences are MGHRA and YSYEKL. In DNA form, the CDR3 reads TGCGCCAGCAGCCAGAGGCGGGGGGGTTACGAGCAGTACTTC. This translates into CASSQRRGGYEQYF.

The chain joins TRBV7-2 to TRBJ1-2; D gene ambiguous. V was pared by 1 base and J by 6 bases, with 12 bases between. Germline V CDR1 and CDR2: SGHTA, FQGNSA. This CDR3 contains 14 residues. The CDR3 sequence: CASSLVAARDGYTF. The CDR3 coding sequence is TGTGCCAGCAGCTTAGTAGCAGCGAGGGATGGCTACACCTTC.

This clone was seen only once. The gene calls are TRBV2 and TRBJ1-2, with TRBD1 matching over 9 bases. The CDR3 sequence is 12 residues long. The germline CDR1 and CDR2 sequences are SNHLY and FYNNEI. The J segment lost 7 bases and the V segment lost 4 bases, leaving 1 base of the junction unmatched. The CDR3 sequence: CASSGQGGGYTF. CDR3 sequence (DNA): TGTGCCAGCAGTGGACAGGGGGGTGGCTACACCTTC.

The chain joins TRBV4-2 to TRBJ2-2; tentative D call: TRBD1 (5 bases). Per the germline V gene, CDR1 is LGHNA and CDR2 is YNFKEQ. V gave up 4 bases and J gave up 6 bases, with 15 bases separating them. The CDR3 sequence is 15 residues long. CDR3 sequence (DNA): TGTGCCAGCAGCCTTGATCAGGGAAGGGCCGGGGAGCTGTTTTTT. It is translated as CASSLDQGRAGELFF.

The chain uses TRBV7-2 and TRBJ2-7; D is perhaps TRBD2 (5 bases). The CDR3 runs 14 residues. Trimming shortened V by 3 bases and J by 3 bases, and 12 bases separated the two germline ends. The germline V gene encodes CDR1 SGHTA and CDR2 FQGNSA. CDR3 in amino acids: CASSFGLASYEQYF. CDR3 nucleotide sequence: TGTGCCAGCAGCTTCGGACTGGCGAGCTACGAGCAGTACTTC.

The chain is built from TRBV30 and TRBJ1-2, with no clear D. Trimming removed 4 bases from V and 4 bases from J, with 13 bases in between. Germline assignment: CDR1 GTSNPN and CDR2 SVGIG (reference sequence). The CDR3 has 13 amino acids. The CDR3 DNA reads TGTGCCTGGATTCTGCGAGAGGGCTATGGCTACACCTTC. Translation: CAWILREGYGYTF.

V is TRBV2 and J is TRBJ1-1, with D possibly TRBD1 on 5 matching bases. This CDR3 region has 13 residues. The V gene lost 8 bases and the J gene lost 0 bases, with 10 bases spanning the gap. Germline assignment: CDR1 SNHLY and CDR2 FYNNEI. The CDR3 is CASLGGVNTEAFF. The CDR3 DNA sequence: TGTGCCAGCCTCGGGGGTGTGAACACTGAAGCTTTCTTT.

The V gene is TRBV18, the J gene TRBJ1-3; 9 nucleotides match TRBD1. Trimming took 8 bases from V and 2 from J; bases not matched to a gene: 4. This CDR3 is built from 14 residues. CDR1 is KGHSH and CDR2 is LQKENI in the germline V gene. The CDR3 sequence: CASAGQGTGNTIYF. In DNA, the CDR3 is TGTGCCAGCGCTGGACAGGGGACTGGAAACACCATATATTTT.

V gene TRBV16 combines with J gene TRBJ1-2; D may be TRBD1 (6 bases). V was trimmed by 0 bases and J by 8 bases, leaving 19 bases between them. This CDR3 has 16 residues. CDR1 and CDR2 from the germline V gene are KGHSY and FQNENV. CDR3 DNA sequence: TGTGCCAGCAGCCAATCTCCGGGGGGGCGCCCCAGAGGCTACACCTTC. This codes for CASSQSPGGRPRGYTF.

The genes are TRBV27 and TRBJ2-1; TRBD2 agrees at 8 bases. Germline trimming cut 4 bases from V and 6 bases from J; bases unmatched to any gene: 14. Germline CDR1 is MNHEY and CDR2 is SMNVEV (reference sequence). CDR3 length: 17 amino acids. CDR3 nucleotide sequence: TGTGCCAGCAGTTGGTCTCCGGGACTAGAGGGGTCCAATGAGCAGTTCTTC. This gives the protein CASSWSPGLEGSNEQFF.

This rearrangement joins TRBV5-1 to TRBJ1-1; unclear D gene. The CDR3 contains 16 residues. Trimming took 2 bases from V and 0 from J, leaving 14 bases between them. CDR1 is SGHRS, CDR2 YFSETQ, per germline. This chain's CDR3 is CASSFGYSHMNTEAFF. The DNA of the CDR3 is TGCGCCAGCAGCTTTGGGTACAGCCACATGAACACTGAAGCTTTCTTT.

The chain couples TRBV5-4 to TRBJ2-5; TRBD1 matches 8 bases. The J segment lost 5 bases and the V segment lost 4 bases, leaving 13 bases of the junction unmatched. This CDR3 is 16 amino acids long. Germline V gene data show CDR1 as SGHNT and CDR2 as YYREEE (reference sequence). The CDR3 region has the DNA TGTGCCAGCAGCCCTCTTAGGGACAGGCGCGCTGAGACCCAGTACTTC. Translated: CASSPLRDRRAETQYF.